The 29 T cell receptor beta chains presented below share a single source sample, sequenced in a study of T-cell memory formation after mild COVID-19. TCRdb ran MiXCR on the 5' RACE reads and lists one entry per CDR3 protein. The table records 300,000 to 350,000 distinct CDR3 sequences, roughly 13% of them present only once. Sequencing input: PBMCs or a T cell subset sorted from them (not recorded which). These receptors were taken from a man between 18 and 29 years old who had mild COVID-19 (a few samples of this study predate the infection). Cell type and time point are not known.

The chain joins TRBV6-5 to TRBJ1-2; 7 bases are a match to TRBD1. Looked up from germline, CDR1 is MNHEY and CDR2 is SVGAGI. V trimming: 2 bases; J trimming: 5 bases; junction bases outside the gene matches: 8. This CDR3 contains 15 residues. The CDR3 sequence: CASSYIGGQLYGYTF. The CDR3 DNA is TGTGCCAGCAGTTACATAGGGGGCCAACTTTATGGCTACACCTTC.

This clonotype was found a few times. The rearrangement links TRBV7-8 to TRBJ2-7; D is possibly TRBD2 (5 bases). CDR3 length: 13 amino acids. Trimming cost V 5 bases and J 6 bases, with 14 bases left between them. Germline V gene data show CDR1 as SGHVS and CDR2 as FQNEAQ. CDR3 bases: TGTGCCAGCAGCCCTGTCAGCCGGGGCGAGCAGTACTTC. This codes for CASSPVSRGEQYF.

This clonotype was seen a few times. This rearrangement joins TRBV6-5 to TRBJ1-1; TRBD1 might be the D (6 bases). Trimming cost V 6 bases and J 5 bases, with 19 bases left between them. The CDR3 length is 15 residues. CDR1 and CDR2 (germline): MNHEY, SVGAGI. Here the CDR3 reads CASSPPRDTYTEAFF. CDR3 sequence (DNA): TGTGCCAGCAGCCCCCCCCGGGACACTTATACTGAAGCTTTCTTT.

V gene TRBV6-5 combines with J gene TRBJ2-3, with 7 bases lining up with TRBD1. Germline V gives CDR1 MNHEY, CDR2 SVGAGI. The CDR3 has 18 amino acids. V shed 0 bases and J 1 base; nucleotides not matched to a gene: 10. The CDR3 coding sequence is TGTGCCAGCAGTTACTCATATCCCTCAGGGGGTGGCACAGATACGCAGTATTTT. Protein sequence: CASSYSYPSGGGTDTQYF.

The table lists this clonotype with a few counts. V is TRBV7-8 and J is TRBJ2-3, with D perhaps matching TRBD2 (6 bases). Germline assignment: CDR1 SGHVS and CDR2 FQNEAQ. CDR3 length: 12 residues. The ends were cut back, 11 bases at V and 0 bases at J, with 9 bases in the middle. CDR3 region: CACRGSTDTQYF. Written as DNA, the CDR3 is TGTGCCTGCCGGGGGAGCACAGATACGCAGTATTTT. The variable domain in full, completed from reference TRBV7-8 and TRBJ2-3, reads GAGVSQSPRYKVAKRGQDVALRCDPISGHVSLFWYQQALGQGPEFLTYFQNEAQLDKSGLPSDRFFAERPEGSVSTLKIQRTQQEDSAVYLCACRGSTDTQYFGPGTRLTVL.

This clonotype was observed a few times. V is TRBV20-1 and J is TRBJ2-7; the D is unclear. The CDR3 consists of 12 residues. Germline CDR1 is DFQATT and CDR2 is SNEGSKA (reference sequence). Trimming took off 3 bases at V and 0 bases at J, with 6 bases between the two ends. CDR3 sequence reads: CSASYNSYEQYF. CDR3 nucleotides: TGCAGTGCTAGTTATAACTCCTACGAGCAGTACTTC.

The chain combines TRBV18 with TRBJ2-7; D is uncertain. The CDR3 extends over 15 amino acids. V lost 3 bases, J lost 1 base, and 13 bases lay in between. Germline loops: CDR1 KGHSH, CDR2 LQKENI. The CDR3 sequence: CASSPGSGPSYEQYV. CDR3 in DNA: TGTGCCAGCTCACCGGGTTCTGGACCATCCTACGAGCAGTACGTC.

The chain employs TRBV23-1 and TRBJ2-2; 9 nucleotides align to TRBD1. TRBV23-1 is labeled an ORF, and its function is uncertain. The CDR3 has 18 residues. V shed 4 bases and J 0 bases; nucleotides not matched to a gene: 9. CDR3 amino acids: CASSPGQGRNANTGELFF. The CDR3, as DNA: TGCGCCAGCAGTCCCGGACAGGGGAGGAACGCGAACACCGGGGAGCTGTTTTTT.

This chain joins TRBV29-1 and TRBJ2-2, with a possible D match to TRBD1 (6 bases). The CDR3 is 13 amino acids. Germline CDR1 SQVTM, CDR2 ANQGSEA. Trimming removed 7 bases from V and 1 base from J, with 10 bases in between. The CDR3 loop reads CSAPGQNTGELFF. The CDR3 DNA is TGCAGCGCACCGGGACAGAACACCGGGGAGCTGTTTTTT.

A few counts support this clonotype. The CDR3 here is CASSVGQDWSRGQYV. The CDR3 bases are TGTGCCAGCAGCGTAGGACAGGATTGGAGCCGTGGGCAGTACGTC. This chain links TRBV25-1 with TRBJ2-7; the match to TRBD1 covers 7 bases. CDR3 length: 15 amino acids. J gave up 9 bases and V 6 bases, and 17 bases lay outside the gene matches. The germline V gene encodes CDR1 MGHDK and CDR2 SYGVNS.

This clonotype was picked up a small number of times. The chain employs TRBV5-1 and TRBJ2-1; 8 nucleotides align to TRBD2. The trim removed 7 bases at V and 0 bases at J, leaving 6 bases unmatched. This CDR3 comprises 15 residues. Germline loops: CDR1 SGHRS, CDR2 YFSETQ. The CDR3 is CASAPGGASYNEQFF. The CDR3 nucleotides read TGCGCCAGCGCACCCGGGGGGGCCTCCTACAATGAGCAGTTCTTC.

In its sample, this clonotype was seen a few times. This sequence joins TRBV4-1 and TRBJ2-4; 8 bases align to TRBD1. Unmatched junction bases numbered 5, after V lost 4 bases and J lost 0 bases. Germline CDR1 reads MGHRA; CDR2 reads YSYEKL. CDR3 size: 16 residues. Here the CDR3 reads CASSPQGALAKNIQYF. CDR3 coding DNA: TGCGCCAGCAGCCCTCAGGGGGCGTTAGCCAAAAACATTCAGTACTTC.

This chain joins TRBV7-3 and TRBJ2-2, with D possibly TRBD2 on 5 matching bases. Trimming took off 5 bases at V and 6 bases at J, with 10 bases between the two ends. The CDR3 is 13 residues long. The germline CDR1 and CDR2 sequences are SGHTA and FQGTGA. The CDR3 DNA reads as TGTGCCAGCAGCCTCGGGGTGGCCGGGGAGCTGTTTTTT. Amino acids: CASSLGVAGELFF.

This clonotype was detected only a few times. CDR3 in amino acids: CASSYMENTEAFF. Here the CDR3 DNA reads TGTGCCAGCAGTTACATGGAGAACACTGAAGCTTTCTTT. The chain recombines TRBV6-2 or TRBV6-3 with TRBJ1-1; no clear D. Germline V CDR1 and CDR2: MNHEY, SVGEGT. V lost 2 bases to trimming and J lost 1 base, with 5 bases between them. The CDR3 has 13 residues.

The chain joins TRBV2 to TRBJ2-7; 7 nucleotides line up with TRBD1. From germline, CDR1 is SNHLY and CDR2 FYNNEI. The V segment lost 6 bases and the J segment 1 base; nucleotides outside the gene matches: 6. The CDR3 spans 14 residues. DNA of the CDR3: TGTGCCAGCAGGGTCAGGGGGTGGTCCTACGAGCAGTACTTC. It encodes CASRVRGWSYEQYF.

This clonotype has a handful of counts. The CDR3 bases are TGCAGTGCTAGTGTGGGGGGGCGCAGCACAGATACGCAGTATTTT. It encodes CSASVGGRSTDTQYF. The chain has TRBV20-1 and TRBJ2-3; weak D call: TRBD2 (7 bases). Germline V gene sequence: CDR1 DFQATT, CDR2 SNEGSKA (reference sequence). V was cut by 3 bases and J by 0 bases, with 13 bases left in between. This CDR3 has 15 residues.

As concerns this clonotype: One base away lies a much larger clone, so this may be a sequencing read error. This sequence joins TRBV6-1 and TRBJ2-5, with no clear D. CDR3 length equals 13 residues. V lost 3 bases, J lost 1 base, and 6 bases lay in between. Germline CDR1 and CDR2: MNHNS and SASEGT. CDR3 sequence reads: CASSDAAQETQYF. CDR3 bases: TGTGCCAGCAGTGACGCGGCCCAAGAGACCCAGTACTTC.

In this sample, this clonotype turned up a few times. The chain recombines TRBV21-1 with TRBJ1-1; TRBD1, the table's D call, was not compared with the DNA. TRBV21-1 is a known pseudogene. The CDR3 loop spans 13 amino acids. The CDR3 reads CASSPGQGSEAFF. CDR3 nucleotides: TGTGCCAGCAGCCCGGGACAGGGCTCTGAAGCTTTCTTT.

The rearrangement uses TRBV20-1 and TRBJ1-2; TRBD1 aligns across 8 bases. CDR1 is DFQATT, CDR2 SNEGSKA, per germline (reference sequence). The V gene end was trimmed by 6 bases and the J gene end by 3 bases; junction bases not matched to a gene: 6. The CDR3 totals 13 residues. As DNA, the CDR3 is TGCAGTGCCCTTCGGGACAGGTACTATGGCTACACCTTC. Amino acid sequence: CSALRDRYYGYTF.

The V and J genes are TRBV5-1 and TRBJ1-2; weak D call: TRBD1 (5 bases). Per germline, CDR1 SGHRS and CDR2 YFSETQ. This CDR3 contains 13 residues. Trimming removed 3 bases from V and 6 bases from J, with 12 bases in between. For the CDR3, the DNA is TGCGCCAGCAGCTCAGGGTTTTCTGATGGCTACACCTTC. Its protein is CASSSGFSDGYTF.

This clonotype occurred a few times. The rearrangement joins TRBV6-2 or TRBV6-3 to TRBJ2-7; TRBD1 matches 7 bases. The ends lost 6 bases at V and 5 bases at J; junction bases unmatched: 10. CDR1 is MNHEY, CDR2 SVGEGT, per germline. The CDR3 extends over 14 amino acids. The CDR3: CASSDTYRGDEQYV. In nucleotides, the CDR3 is TGTGCCAGCAGCGACACATACAGGGGCGACGAGCAGTACGTC.

V is TRBV20-1 and J is TRBJ2-4, with D tentatively TRBD2 (7 bases). CDR1 and CDR2 (germline): DFQATT, SNEGSKA (reference sequence). V was shortened by 5 bases and J by 7 bases, with 21 bases between the two germline ends. The CDR3 has 15 residues. The CDR3 DNA reads TGCAGTGCTTGGGGGGGGCCCCCCCTAGGGAACATTCAGTACTTC. Its translation: CSAWGGPPLGNIQYF.

The chain uses TRBV5-1 and TRBJ2-2; D ambiguous. Trimming cost V 3 bases and J 4 bases, with 7 bases left between them. The germline V gene encodes CDR1 SGHRS and CDR2 YFSETQ. The CDR3 has 13 amino acids. CDR3 sequence (DNA): TGCGCCAGCAGCTCCAGGATCACCGGGGAGCTGTTTTTT. Its translation: CASSSRITGELFF.

The chain has TRBV5-1 and TRBJ2-5, with 9 bases fitting TRBD2. Germline V gene sequence: CDR1 SGHRS, CDR2 YFSETQ. The CDR3 loop spans 16 amino acids. Trimming removed 3 bases from V and 5 bases from J; junction bases left unmatched: 11. CDR3 residues: CASSSRESGGLETQYF. In DNA form, the CDR3 reads TGCGCCAGCAGCTCCCGGGAAAGCGGGGGGTTGGAGACCCAGTACTTC. Full variable domain (outside the CDR3, taken from reference TRBV5-1 and TRBJ2-5): KAGVTQTPRYLIKTRGQQVTLSCSPISGHRSVSWYQQTPGQGLQFLFEYFSETQRNKGNFPGRFSGRQFSNSRSEMNVSTLELGDSALYLCASSSRESGGLETQYFGPGTRLLVL.

The chain is built from TRBV20-1 and TRBJ1-1, with no clear D. Germline V lookup: CDR1 DFQATT, CDR2 SNEGSKA (reference sequence). The CDR3 length is 13 residues. Trimming left V 3 bases short and J 8 bases short, with 16 bases between. The CDR3 sequence is CSASGVRMKEAFF. The CDR3 DNA is TGCAGTGCTAGTGGCGTCAGGATGAAAGAAGCTTTCTTT.

J is TRBJ1-2 and V is TRBV10-3, with D unclear. The CDR3 length is 13 residues. Per germline, CDR1 ENHRY and CDR2 SYGVKD. V was clipped by 5 bases and J by 4 bases, with 11 bases between them. The CDR3 reads CAISREEAYGYTF. The CDR3 DNA reads as TGTGCCATCAGTCGAGAGGAGGCCTATGGCTACACCTTC.

This clonotype was counted between two and nine times. The chain employs TRBV28 and TRBJ1-1, with 8 bases fitting TRBD1. The CDR3 extends over 17 amino acids. Germline lookup yields CDR1 MDHEN and CDR2 SYDVKM. V was pared by 5 bases and J by 0 bases, with 11 bases of the junction left unmatched. The chain's CDR3 is CASSPLGRTGLNTEAFF. As DNA, the CDR3 is TGTGCCAGCAGTCCCTTGGGGCGGACAGGGCTGAACACTGAAGCTTTCTTT. The full variable domain, completed using reference TRBV28 and TRBJ1-1, is DVKVTQSSRYLVKRTGEKVFLECVQDMDHENMFWYRQDPGLGLRLIYFSYDVKMKEKGDIPEGYSVSREKKERFSLILESASTNQTSMYLCASSPLGRTGLNTEAFFGQGTRLTVV.

The chain has TRBV18 and TRBJ1-2; TRBD1 matches at 10 bases. The length of the CDR3 is 13 residues. Germline V gene sequence: CDR1 KGHSH, CDR2 LQKENI. V dropped 3 bases and J dropped 8; count of bases not matched to a gene: 3. The DNA for the CDR3 is TGTGCCAGCTCACCGGGGACAGGGGAAGGCTACACCTTC. Its protein is CASSPGTGEGYTF.

This clonotype was found many times. The rearrangement joins TRBV11-2 to TRBJ2-2, with 10 nucleotides matching TRBD2. The CDR3 has 15 residues. Germline V gene sequence: CDR1 SGHAT, CDR2 FQNNGV. Losses at the gene ends were 8 bases for V and 4 bases for J; bases not matched to a gene: 7. The CDR3 bases are TGTGCCAGCTGGGGGGGACTAGCGCTCACCGGGGAGCTGTTTTTT. The encoded protein is CASWGGLALTGELFF. The complete variable domain, with remaining parts taken from reference TRBV11-2 and TRBJ2-2, reads EAGVAQSPRYKIIEKRQSVAFWCNPISGHATLYWYQQILGQGPKLLIQFQNNGVVDDSQLPKDRFSAERLKGVDSTLKIQPAKLEDSAVYLCASWGGLALTGELFFGEGSRLTVL.